Listed here is a single T cell receptor (beta chain). Its antigen is still unknown. The CDR3 has 17 amino acids. Germline values: CDR1 SGHAT, CDR2 FQNNGV. V was cut by 1 base and J by 0 bases, with 15 bases left in between. The data originate from a study of T cells in localized non-small cell lung cancer. General study results and limits: Heterogeneity remains possible, as sequencing covered one tumor region only. Uninvolved neighboring lung showed the greatest T cell clonality, exceeding tumor. An association was observed between higher blood T cell density and longer overall survival. Adjacent lung tissue had a median approximately 57 of the top 100 clones found in the tumor.

Assay: immunoSEQ multiplex PCR; the TCRdb copy retains only in-frame clones and omits some. The table records roughly 39,000 clones, roughly 77% of them present only once. This sequence originates from a woman aged 40 to 75 with stage II squamous cell lung carcinoma. Sequencing used PBMCs, obtained before any cancer treatment. J is TRBJ1-1 and V is TRBV11-2; maybe TRBD1 (6 bases). This CDR3 is CASSLVSRGRVNTEAFF. CDR3 coding DNA: TGTGCCAGCAGCTTAGTTTCTAGGGGGAGGGTGAACACTGAAGCTTTCTTT.